These 27 T cell receptor beta chains came from one sample sequenced in a study of T cell responses to AZD1222 COVID-19 vaccine. Here immunoSEQ multiplex PCR was the method, and the copy in TCRdb shows in-frame clones only, minus some. The table has around 270,000 clones, almost 95% seen once. The sequencing used peripheral blood, collected 28 days after the second AZD1222 dose. These receptors were taken from an adult who received the AZD1222 COVID-19 vaccine.

The chain links TRBV2 to TRBJ2-1, with TRBD1 identical over 9 bases. The V gene end was trimmed by 3 bases and the J gene end by 7 bases; junction bases not matched to a gene: 1. Per the germline V gene, CDR1 is SNHLY and CDR2 is FYNNEI. The CDR3 extends over 13 amino acids. The CDR3 DNA reads TGTGCCAGCAGTGAGGGGACAGGGAATGAGCAGTTCTTC. Translation gives CASSEGTGNEQFF.

The chain joins TRBV28 to TRBJ1-4, with a possible D match to TRBD1 (6 bases). Germline V gene data show CDR1 as MDHEN and CDR2 as SYDVKM. There are 15 residues in the CDR3. Trimming cost V 5 bases and J 5 bases, with 15 bases left between them. DNA of the CDR3: TGTGCCAGCAGTCCCGGGGGGGGGCCGAATGAAAAACTGTTTTTT. The encoded protein is CASSPGGGPNEKLFF. Full variable domain (outside the CDR3, taken from reference TRBV28 and TRBJ1-4): DVKVTQSSRYLVKRTGEKVFLECVQDMDHENMFWYRQDPGLGLRLIYFSYDVKMKEKGDIPEGYSVSREKKERFSLILESASTNQTSMYLCASSPGGGPNEKLFFGSGTQLSVL.

The J gene is TRBJ2-2, the V gene TRBV9; D not resolved. The CDR3 is 18 residues long. Trimming took off 0 bases at V and 3 bases at J, with 18 bases between the two ends. The germline V gene encodes CDR1 SGDLS and CDR2 YYNGEE. CDR3 protein: CASSVEPSLSVYTGELFF. Written as DNA, the CDR3 is TGTGCCAGCAGCGTAGAACCGAGCCTCTCCGTTTACACCGGGGAGCTGTTTTTT.

This chain connects TRBV3-1 (or the pseudogene TRBV3-2) to TRBJ2-5; the match to TRBD1 covers 12 bases. V lost 4 bases and J lost 5; bases outside the gene matches: 5. The CDR3 length is 15 residues. Germline values: CDR1 LGHDT, CDR2 YNNKEL (reference sequence). DNA for the CDR3: TGTGCCAGCAGCCCTTGGGACAGGGGGCTGGAGACCCAGTACTTC. This encodes CASSPWDRGLETQYF.

This chain links TRBV15 with TRBJ1-1; D gene unclear. This CDR3 is built from 12 residues. Germline V lookup: CDR1 LNHNV, CDR2 YYDKDF (reference sequence). Between the trimmed V and J ends, which lost 6 bases and 1 base, there was a span of 6 bases. The CDR3 coding sequence is TGTGCCACCAGTGATGGGAACACTGAAGCTTTCTTT. Amino acid sequence: CATSDGNTEAFF.

This clone was detected once. The V gene is TRBV5-1, the J gene TRBJ2-7, with D tentatively TRBD1 (5 bases). The CDR3 runs to 14 residues. The V end lost 3 bases, the J end lost 0 bases, and 10 bases lay between the germline ends. The germline V gene has CDR1 SGHRS and CDR2 YFSETQ. The CDR3 region is CASSSQGGSYEQYF. The DNA for the CDR3 is TGCGCCAGCAGCTCCCAGGGCGGCTCCTACGAGCAGTACTTC.

The chain links TRBV27 to TRBJ2-7, with unresolved D. Germline V gene data show CDR1 as MNHEY and CDR2 as SMNVEV (reference sequence). Trimming shortened V by 6 bases and J by 3 bases, and 15 bases separated the two germline ends. This CDR3 contains 14 residues. In nucleotides, the CDR3 is TGTGCCAGCAGCCGTGAAACCTCCTTCTACGAGCAGTACTTC. It yields the protein CASSRETSFYEQYF.

The chain couples TRBV5-5 to TRBJ1-5; the D gene is possibly TRBD1 (6 bases). Germline V gene data show CDR1 as SGHKS and CDR2 as YYEKEE (reference sequence). V dropped 3 bases and J dropped 1 base, with 17 bases sitting between them. The CDR3 loop spans 17 amino acids. The CDR3 loop reads CASSSLAGGSSNQPQHF. For the CDR3, the DNA is TGTGCCAGCAGCTCGCTAGCGGGGGGCTCAAGCAATCAGCCCCAGCATTTT.

J is TRBJ1-6 and V is TRBV18; 10 bases map to TRBD1. J was trimmed by 7 bases and V by 4 bases; bases with no gene match: 4. Germline CDR1 reads KGHSH; CDR2 reads LQKENI. The CDR3 has 15 residues. The CDR3 DNA reads as TGTGCCAGCTCACACGGACAGGGGGGAAATTCACCCCTCCACTTT. Its translation is CASSHGQGGNSPLHF.

The genes are TRBV5-4 and TRBJ2-5, with 8 bases fitting TRBD1. The CDR3 runs 16 residues. Germline V gives CDR1 SGHNT, CDR2 YYREEE (reference sequence). Trimming removed 3 bases from V and 4 bases from J; junction bases left unmatched: 11. The CDR3 here is CASSSGPQGAGETQYF. CDR3 bases: TGTGCCAGCAGCTCGGGGCCGCAGGGGGCAGGAGAGACCCAGTACTTC.

The chain combines TRBV28 with TRBJ2-7, with D perhaps TRBD1 or TRBD2 (5 bases each). This CDR3 contains 15 residues. Germline-derived CDR1 and CDR2 are MDHEN and SYDVKM. Deletions cut 3 bases from V and 9 bases from J, with 21 bases between. In DNA form, the CDR3 reads TGTGCCAGCAGTTTCCTTTCGGGGCAGACGATCGGGCAGTACTTC. Translating gives CASSFLSGQTIGQYF.

The chain recombines TRBV15 with TRBJ2-7; D gene ambiguous. The CDR3 is 17 residues long. Trimming left V 0 bases short and J 3 bases short, with 18 bases between. CDR1 is LNHNV, CDR2 YYDKDF, per germline (reference sequence). The CDR3 coding sequence is TGTGCCACCAGCAGAGATACCACACCTCGAAGGAGCTACGAGCAGTACTTC. This translates into CATSRDTTPRRSYEQYF.

This sequence joins TRBV19 and TRBJ2-2, with TRBD2 matching 8 bases. With V trimmed by 5 bases and J by 4 bases, 3 bases remained unmatched. The CDR3 extends over 14 amino acids. Germline CDR1 reads LNHDA; CDR2 reads SQIVND (reference sequence). As DNA, the CDR3 is TGTGCCAGTAGTTCCAGCGGGGGCACCGGGGAGCTGTTTTTT. Translating it yields CASSSSGGTGELFF.

This chain's CDR3 is CASSQGSLADEQFF. For the CDR3, the DNA is TGTGCCAGCAGCCAAGGGTCACTAGCTGATGAGCAGTTCTTC. The chain links TRBV14 to TRBJ2-1; TRBD2 is a possible D gene (6 bases). This CDR3 is 14 amino acids long. The V end was cut by 1 base, the J end by 8 bases, with 12 bases between. In germline, CDR1 is SGHDN, CDR2 FVKESK.

This CDR3 is CATSSGIHYEQYF. Here the CDR3 DNA reads TGTGCCACCTCCAGCGGGATCCACTACGAGCAGTACTTC. The rearrangement uses TRBV3-1 (or the pseudogene TRBV3-2) and TRBJ2-7, with TRBD2 identical over 7 bases. This CDR3 has 13 amino acids. The germline V gene encodes CDR1 LGHDT and CDR2 YNNKEL (reference sequence). The V segment lost 10 bases and the J segment 3 bases; nucleotides outside the gene matches: 9.

The chain joins TRBV21-1 to TRBJ1-2; the table's D call TRBD1 went unverified against the DNA. TRBV21-1 is given as a pseudogene. This CDR3 contains 16 residues. CDR3 sequence (DNA): TGTGCCAGCAGCCACATCCCAGGGGCGAAGGGCCATGGCTACACCTTC. This gives the protein CASSHIPGAKGHGYTF.

The V gene is TRBV7-3, the J gene TRBJ1-3; D remains unclear. V was pared by 4 bases and J by 0 bases, with 10 bases between. CDR1 is SGHTA, CDR2 FQGTGA, per germline. The CDR3 spans 15 residues. The DNA for the CDR3 is TGTGCCAGCAGCTCCAGTGGATCCTCTGGAAACACCATATATTTT. Protein product: CASSSSGSSGNTIYF.

This rearrangement joins TRBV4-1 to TRBJ1-1; D may be TRBD1 (5 bases). V shed 1 base and J shed 0 bases, with 6 bases lying between them. Germline CDR1 MGHRA, CDR2 YSYEKL. This CDR3 has 14 amino acids. In DNA form, the CDR3 reads TGCGCCAGCAGCCAAGGGGGCGTGAACACTGAAGCTTTCTTT. This codes for CASSQGGVNTEAFF.

The J gene is TRBJ2-1, the V gene TRBV6-1; the match to TRBD2 covers 9 bases. Unmatched junction bases numbered 10, after V lost 3 bases and J lost 4 bases. The germline V gene has CDR1 MNHNS and CDR2 SASEGT. This CDR3 spans 17 amino acids. In DNA form, the CDR3 reads TGTGCCAGCAGTGAGTCTCTAGCGGGAATTAAGTACAATGAGCAGTTCTTC. Its protein is CASSESLAGIKYNEQFF.

The sample holds one count of this clone. This chain links TRBV6-5 with TRBJ1-2; D may be TRBD1 (5 bases). The CDR3 loop spans 13 amino acids. Looked up from germline, CDR1 is MNHEY and CDR2 is SVGAGI. V dropped 6 bases and J dropped 3 bases, with 11 bases sitting between them. The CDR3, as DNA: TGTGCCAGCAGAACCGGGGGGGACTATGGCTACACCTTC. This gives the protein CASRTGGDYGYTF.

The rearrangement links TRBV29-1 to TRBJ2-2; D may be TRBD2 (6 bases). The CDR3 covers 13 residues. The germline CDR1 and CDR2 sequences are SQVTM and ANQGSEA. The V gene lost 6 bases and the J gene lost 3 bases, with 11 bases spanning the gap. CDR3 in DNA: TGCAGCGTAGGAGGGATCGACACCGGGGAGCTGTTTTTT. Its protein is CSVGGIDTGELFF.

This clone has only a few counts. CDR3 protein: CASSPRGQGGIGYTF. The CDR3 DNA reads TGTGCCAGCAGCCCCAGGGGCCAGGGAGGTATCGGCTACACCTTC. The chain couples TRBV2 to TRBJ1-2, with D perhaps matching TRBD1 (6 bases). Germline V lookup: CDR1 SNHLY, CDR2 FYNNEI. The CDR3 consists of 15 residues. Between the trimmed V and J ends, which lost 6 bases and 8 bases, there was a span of 22 bases.

The rearrangement links TRBV7-9 to TRBJ2-7; D remains unclear. V was shortened by 5 bases and J by 6 bases, with 11 bases between the two germline ends. The CDR3 consists of 12 residues. Germline CDR1 reads SEHNR; CDR2 reads FQNEAQ (reference sequence). The DNA for the CDR3 is TGTGCCAGCAGCCCTCAGGCCCTCGAGCAGTACTTC. It yields the protein CASSPQALEQYF.

This chain links TRBV12-3 or TRBV12-4 with TRBJ1-1; no reliable D call. V was trimmed by 9 bases and J by 0 bases, leaving 8 bases between them. The CDR3 consists of 12 residues. The chain's CDR3 is CASDNMNTEAFF. The CDR3 DNA follows: TGTGCCAGTGATAATATGAACACTGAAGCTTTCTTT.

V is TRBV5-8 and J is TRBJ2-5, with 14 bases identical to TRBD2. From germline, CDR1 is SGHTS and CDR2 YDEGEE. After removal of 3 bases from V and 2 bases from J, the junction contained 3 bases not matched to a gene. The CDR3 contains 16 residues. The CDR3 loop reads CASSSGLAGAQETQYF. For the CDR3, the DNA is TGTGCCAGCAGCTCGGGACTAGCGGGAGCTCAAGAGACCCAGTACTTC.

The genes are TRBV14 and TRBJ2-5; no clear D gene. The CDR3 is 15 amino acids. V was pared by 1 base and J by 2 bases, with 11 bases between. From germline, CDR1 is SGHDN and CDR2 FVKESK. The CDR3 DNA sequence: TGTGCCAGCAGCCAAGGCCGGAGTTTTCAAGAGACCCAGTACTTC. Protein: CASSQGRSFQETQYF.

The chain is built from TRBV28 and TRBJ1-6, with 8 bases identical to TRBD1. The CDR3 totals 15 residues. The V gene's germline CDR1 is MDHEN and CDR2 SYDVKM. The trim removed 5 bases at V and 7 bases at J, leaving 7 bases unmatched. CDR3 residues: CASSRQGPSNSPLHF. The CDR3 bases are TGTGCCAGCAGTCGACAGGGGCCGAGCAATTCACCCCTCCACTTT.